One sample yielded the 30 T cell receptor beta chains listed below, sequenced in a study of technical replicates of blood from a few donors. Clones were sequenced by immunoSEQ multiplex PCR, and TCRdb holds only the in-frame ones, with some missing. Of some 71,000 clones listed, 95% to 97% are singletons. Sequenced input: T cells isolated from PBMCs. The origin of the receptors is a human donor in good health.

The rearrangement joins TRBV28 to TRBJ2-7; D perhaps matches TRBD2 (6 bases). Germline CDR1 is MDHEN and CDR2 is SYDVKM. CDR3 size: 15 residues. Between the trimmed V and J ends, which lost 5 bases and 1 base, there was a span of 15 bases. The CDR3 sequence: CASSPPGGKSYEQYF. CDR3 DNA sequence: TGTGCCAGCAGTCCCCCAGGAGGGAAGTCCTACGAGCAGTACTTC. The whole variable domain, remainder taken from reference TRBV28 and TRBJ2-7, is DVKVTQSSRYLVKRTGEKVFLECVQDMDHENMFWYRQDPGLGLRLIYFSYDVKMKEKGDIPEGYSVSREKKERFSLILESASTNQTSMYLCASSPPGGKSYEQYFGPGTRLTVT.

The chain uses TRBV5-1 and TRBJ2-5; 16 bases map to TRBD2. The germline CDR1 and CDR2 sequences are SGHRS and YFSETQ. The CDR3 has 18 residues. Trimming removed 4 bases from V and 1 base from J; junction bases left unmatched: 7. The CDR3 DNA reads TGCGCCAGCAGCGCGACGGGGACTAGCGGGGGGGGCCAAGAGACCCAGTACTTC. Translating it yields CASSATGTSGGGQETQYF.

The chain is built from TRBV2 and TRBJ1-6, with 7 bases identical to TRBD1. This CDR3 is built from 14 residues. The germline V gene has CDR1 SNHLY and CDR2 FYNNEI. With V trimmed by 6 bases and J by 7 bases, 6 bases remained unmatched. The CDR3 nucleotides read TGTGCCAGCAGGGAACAGGGGTTGAATTCACCCCTCCACTTT. Its translation: CASREQGLNSPLHF.

The table lists this clone with a count of one. The J gene is TRBJ2-7, the V gene TRBV19; TRBD1 is a possible D gene (5 bases). Looked up from germline, CDR1 is LNHDA and CDR2 is SQIVND (reference sequence). V gave up 3 bases and J gave up 6 bases, with 15 bases separating them. The CDR3 spans 14 residues. This chain's CDR3 is CASSIGIRVGEQYF. The CDR3, as DNA: TGTGCCAGTAGTATTGGTATCAGGGTTGGCGAGCAGTACTTC.

The gene calls are TRBV19 and TRBJ1-1; perhaps TRBD1 as D (6 bases). The CDR3 is 13 residues long. Trimming took 4 bases from V and 6 from J, leaving 12 bases between them. The V gene's germline CDR1 is LNHDA and CDR2 SQIVND (reference sequence). CDR3 coding DNA: TGTGCCAGTAGTAGCTGGGACAAGCCTGAAGCTTTCTTT. Translating it yields CASSSWDKPEAFF.

V is TRBV5-1 and J is TRBJ1-1; D uncertain. The ends were cut back, 1 base at V and 1 base at J, with 17 bases in the middle. The CDR3 has 17 residues. Germline-derived CDR1 and CDR2 are SGHRS and YFSETQ. This CDR3 is CASSLSWVGTANTEAFF. CDR3 coding DNA: TGCGCCAGCAGCTTGTCTTGGGTGGGTACAGCGAACACTGAAGCTTTCTTT. The full variable domain, rest sourced from reference TRBV5-1 and TRBJ1-1, is KAGVTQTPRYLIKTRGQQVTLSCSPISGHRSVSWYQQTPGQGLQFLFEYFSETQRNKGNFPGRFSGRQFSNSRSEMNVSTLELGDSALYLCASSLSWVGTANTEAFFGQGTRLTVV.

The chain uses TRBV5-6 and TRBJ1-2; D perhaps matches TRBD1 (6 bases). The CDR3 consists of 16 residues. V dropped 4 bases and J dropped 2 bases, with 18 bases sitting between them. Germline V gives CDR1 SGHDT, CDR2 YYEEEE. CDR3 region: CASSPSPTGSNYGYTF. Written as DNA, the CDR3 is TGTGCCAGCAGCCCCAGTCCGACAGGATCGAACTATGGCTACACCTTC. The full variable domain, rest sourced from reference TRBV5-6 and TRBJ1-2, is DAGVTQSPTHLIKTRGQQVTLRCSPKSGHDTVSWYQQALGQGPQFIFQYYEEEERQRGNFPDRFSGHQFPNYSSELNVNALLLGDSALYLCASSPSPTGSNYGYTFGSGTRLTVV.

The chain recombines TRBV4-1 with TRBJ1-2; 7 nucleotides match TRBD1. The CDR3 spans 13 residues. Germline CDR1 reads MGHRA; CDR2 reads YSYEKL. Trimming removed 4 bases from V and 4 bases from J; junction bases left unmatched: 3. CDR3 in amino acids: CASSLGQTYGYTF. Here the CDR3 DNA reads TGCGCCAGCAGCCTGGGACAGACCTATGGCTACACCTTC.

This sequence joins TRBV10-3 and TRBJ1-5; 10 bases match TRBD1. Unmatched junction bases numbered 10, after V lost 10 bases and J lost 4 bases. The V gene's germline CDR1 is ENHRY and CDR2 SYGVKD. CDR3 length equals 15 residues. CDR3 coding DNA: TGTGCCACGGGACAGGGGTTTCTCATAAATCAGCCCCAGCATTTT. Protein: CATGQGFLINQPQHF.

The chain couples TRBV10-1 to TRBJ2-2; D may be TRBD2 (6 bases). Germline CDR1 is WNHNN and CDR2 is SYGVQD (reference sequence). V was pared by 6 bases and J by 2 bases, with 25 bases between. CDR3 length equals 19 residues. The CDR3 region is CASSPLTGEELQNTGELFF. In DNA, the CDR3 is TGCGCCAGCAGCCCCCTGACGGGAGAGGAACTACAAAACACCGGGGAGCTGTTTTTT.

The V and J genes are TRBV6-1 and TRBJ2-1; no firm D call. The CDR3 consists of 14 residues. V lost 3 bases to trimming and J lost 0 bases, with 6 bases between them. Germline V gene lookup returns CDR1 MNHNS and CDR2 SASEGT. DNA for the CDR3: TGTGCCAGCAGTGAGCAGTTCTCCTACAATGAGCAGTTCTTC. Translation: CASSEQFSYNEQFF.

The CDR3 loop reads CASSRGADPRGEQFF. For the CDR3, the DNA is TGTGCCAGCAGCCGGGGGGCTGACCCCAGAGGTGAGCAGTTCTTC. The J gene is TRBJ2-1, the V gene TRBV7-9; the D gene is possibly TRBD2 (7 bases). CDR3 size: 15 residues. V gave up 5 bases and J gave up 9 bases, with 20 bases separating them. Germline lookup yields CDR1 SEHNR and CDR2 FQNEAQ (reference sequence). Based on the CDR3 plus reference TRBV7-9 and TRBJ2-1, the full variable domain is DTGVSQNPRHKITKRGQNVTFRCDPISEHNRLYWYRQTLGQGPEFLTYFQNEAQLEKSRLLSDRFSAERPKGSFSTLEIQRTEQGDSAMYLCASSRGADPRGEQFFGPGTRLTVL.

The chain combines TRBV19 with TRBJ2-2; TRBD1 matches at 9 bases. This CDR3 comprises 15 residues. CDR1 and CDR2 (germline): LNHDA, SQIVND (reference sequence). J was trimmed by 5 bases and V by 3 bases; bases with no gene match: 4. CDR3 loop: CASSIQGTGTGELFF. The DNA for the CDR3 is TGTGCCAGTAGTATCCAAGGGACAGGGACCGGGGAGCTGTTTTTT.

J is TRBJ1-2 and V is TRBV7-9; perhaps TRBD1 as D (5 bases). V was trimmed by 8 bases and J by 4 bases, leaving 11 bases between them. Germline V gene lookup returns CDR1 SEHNR and CDR2 FQNEAQ (reference sequence). CDR3 length: 12 amino acids. The CDR3 here is CASVGRAYGYTF. The CDR3 DNA reads as TGTGCCAGCGTCGGCAGGGCCTATGGCTACACCTTC.

This chain uses TRBV20-1 with TRBJ2-3; D is undetermined. CDR3 length: 11 residues. V lost 4 bases and J 6 bases, leaving 8 bases between the germline ends. The V gene's germline CDR1 is DFQATT and CDR2 SNEGSKA (reference sequence). The CDR3 nucleotides read TGCAGTGCTATCGGCGGTGATACGCAGTATTTT. It yields the protein CSAIGGDTQYF.

The chain recombines TRBV27 with TRBJ2-5, with TRBD2 identical over 11 bases. The V and J ends lost 6 bases and 5 bases, in that order; junction bases with no gene match: 14. This CDR3 region has 17 residues. Germline CDR1 is MNHEY and CDR2 is SMNVEV (reference sequence). This CDR3 is CASRPGLAVLTGETQYF. CDR3 sequence (DNA): TGTGCCAGCAGGCCGGGACTAGCGGTTCTCACCGGGGAGACCCAGTACTTC.

This chain joins TRBV12-5 and TRBJ2-7; 7 bases map to TRBD2. V trimming: 1 base; J trimming: 6 bases; junction bases outside the gene matches: 9. Germline V CDR1 and CDR2: LGHNT, FRNRAP. The CDR3 covers 15 residues. CDR3 in DNA: TGTGCTAGTGGTTTGGGATGGAGGGAGGGAAGCGAGCAGTACTTC. Translation gives CASGLGWREGSEQYF. The full variable domain, its missing parts supplied by reference TRBV12-5 and TRBJ2-7, is DARVTQTPRHKVTEMGQEVTMRCQPILGHNTVFWYRQTMMQGLELLAYFRNRAPLDDSGMPKDRFSAEMPDATLATLKIQPSEPRDSAVYFCASGLGWREGSEQYFGPGTRLTVT.

This chain uses TRBV5-4 with TRBJ1-3; TRBD1 might be the D (6 bases). Looked up from germline, CDR1 is SGHNT and CDR2 is YYREEE (reference sequence). V lost 4 bases and J 4 bases, leaving 12 bases between the germline ends. CDR3 size: 14 residues. The CDR3 here is CASSIQGTGNTIYF. The CDR3 bases are TGTGCCAGCAGCATACAGGGAACCGGAAACACCATATATTTT.

The genes are TRBV19 and TRBJ1-2; D is possibly TRBD1 (5 bases). The length of the CDR3 is 14 residues. V was trimmed by 2 bases and J by 4 bases, leaving 11 bases between them. Germline V gene lookup returns CDR1 LNHDA and CDR2 SQIVND (reference sequence). DNA of the CDR3: TGTGCCAGTAGTATACTAGGGGTCTCCTATGGCTACACCTTC. Amino acids: CASSILGVSYGYTF.

Comments on this clone: At one end, the junction sequence differs from germline, possibly due to a read error. The chain combines TRBV7-7 with TRBJ2-2; 8 bases fit TRBD1. Germline loops: CDR1 SSHAT, CDR2 FNYEAQ (reference sequence). CDR3 length: 15 residues. CDR3 residues: CASSLGTGNTGELFF. Written as DNA, the CDR3 is TGTGCTAGCAGCTTGGGGACAGGGAACACCGGGGAGCTGTTTTTT.

The chain recombines TRBV6-1 with TRBJ1-2, with a tentative D call TRBD1 (5 bases). Deletions cut 6 bases from V and 4 bases from J, with 18 bases between. This CDR3 is built from 15 residues. Germline CDR1 and CDR2: MNHNS and SASEGT. The CDR3 here is CASRLRPGRPYGYTF. The CDR3 DNA is TGTGCCAGCAGGCTTCGTCCAGGGCGACCCTATGGCTACACCTTC.

J is TRBJ2-3 and V is TRBV29-1; 7 bases line up with TRBD1. Germline CDR1 reads SQVTM; CDR2 reads ANQGSEA. This CDR3 has 14 amino acids. The V and J ends lost 2 bases and 1 base, in that order; junction bases with no gene match: 3. As DNA, the CDR3 is TGCAGCGTTGAAAGACAGGGAGGCACAGATACGCAGTATTTT. Its protein is CSVERQGGTDTQYF.

V usage is TRBV19 and J usage is TRBJ1-1; possible D gene TRBD1, 5 bases. From germline, CDR1 is LNHDA and CDR2 SQIVND (reference sequence). This CDR3 has 15 residues. Between the trimmed V and J ends, which lost 3 bases and 1 base, there was a span of 12 bases. CDR3 loop: CASSIRGVANTEAFF. The CDR3, as DNA: TGTGCCAGTAGTATTCGGGGGGTCGCGAACACTGAAGCTTTCTTT.

This rearrangement joins TRBV28 to TRBJ2-7; a weak D match, TRBD2 (6 bases). CDR1 is MDHEN and CDR2 is SYDVKM in the germline V gene. Trimming left V 3 bases short and J 4 bases short, with 13 bases between. The CDR3 spans 14 residues. The CDR3 sequence is CASSFHGGRYEQYF. CDR3 DNA sequence: TGTGCCAGCAGTTTTCACGGAGGGCGGTACGAGCAGTACTTC.

The chain couples TRBV11-1 to TRBJ2-1; 11 bases fit TRBD2. The CDR3 length is 15 residues. V shed 5 bases, J shed 5 bases, and the junction held 5 bases outside the gene matches. Germline CDR1 reads SGHAT; CDR2 reads FQDESV (reference sequence). CDR3 loop: CASSPTGLADNEQFF. The CDR3 DNA follows: TGTGCCAGCAGCCCTACGGGACTAGCGGACAATGAGCAGTTCTTC.

The gene calls are TRBV10-2 and TRBJ2-7; D gene ambiguous. V dropped 3 bases and J dropped 6 bases, with 9 bases sitting between them. Germline CDR1 WSHSY, CDR2 SAAADI. This CDR3 contains 12 residues. The CDR3 DNA reads as TGCGCCAGCAGTGATTGGCCCGCCGAGCAGTACTTC. Its translation is CASSDWPAEQYF.

V usage is TRBV30 and J usage is TRBJ1-5; 7 positions agree with TRBD1. The CDR3 totals 16 residues. The germline V gene encodes CDR1 GTSNPN and CDR2 SVGIG (reference sequence). Trimming at V came to 5 bases and at J to 3 bases, leaving 13 bases not matched to a gene. CDR3 sequence: CAWSGQNMGSNQPQHF. CDR3 nucleotides: TGTGCCTGGTCGGGACAGAATATGGGGTCCAATCAGCCCCAGCATTTT.

The chain joins TRBV1 to TRBJ2-3; the D call in the table, TRBD2, was not verified against the DNA. TRBV1 is listed as a pseudogene. The CDR3 is 13 residues long. This CDR3 is CSPRRDYTDTQYF. CDR3 sequence (DNA): TGCTCTCCACGCCGGGACTACACAGATACGCAGTATTTT.

This chain joins TRBV30 and TRBJ1-1, with D perhaps TRBD1 (6 bases). Germline CDR1 is GTSNPN and CDR2 is SVGIG (reference sequence). Trimming cost V 0 bases and J 4 bases, with 12 bases left between them. The CDR3 is 14 amino acids. The CDR3: CAWSVTGMGTEAFF. The CDR3 DNA reads as TGTGCCTGGAGTGTAACAGGGATGGGCACTGAAGCTTTCTTT.

This clone was picked up one time. The chain uses TRBV15 and TRBJ2-2; D might be TRBD2 (6 bases). Trimming stripped 5 bases from V and 4 bases from J, with 17 bases between. The germline CDR1 and CDR2 sequences are LNHNV and YYDKDF (reference sequence). This CDR3 spans 16 amino acids. As DNA, the CDR3 is TGTGCCACCAGCGGGGCCGGCGGGGACCCCACCGGGGAGCTGTTTTTT. Its translation is CATSGAGGDPTGELFF.